The next 30 T cell receptor beta chains were all read from a single sample in a study of CD4 T cells in relation to SARS-CoV-2 and coronaviruses. Antigens for these TCRs are unknown. Libraries were prepared by immunoSEQ multiplex PCR; TCRdb keeps only in-frame clonotypes and omits some of them. The profile shows tens of thousands of clones, about 70% of them singletons. CD4+ T cells from unexposed donors were obtained before the COVID-19 pandemic (2011-2018). The cells were cultured for approximately ten days before CD4+ T cells were isolated. The sequenced sample was CD4+ T cells from PBMCs, cultured in vitro. The receptors were gathered from a human donor in good health.

The chain couples TRBV6-2 or TRBV6-3 to TRBJ2-1; the match to TRBD2 covers 11 bases. With 5 bases clipped from V and 0 bases from J, the junction kept 9 bases outside the gene matches. Germline loops: CDR1 MNHEY, CDR2 SVGEGT. The CDR3 has 18 residues. This CDR3 reads CASSPNRGLAASYNEQFF. In DNA form, the CDR3 reads TGTGCCAGCAGTCCCAATCGGGGACTAGCGGCCTCCTACAATGAGCAGTTCTTC.

The chain combines TRBV3-1 (or the pseudogene TRBV3-2) with TRBJ1-1; D is undetermined. Germline CDR1 reads LGHDT; CDR2 reads YNNKEL (reference sequence). Trimming cost V 1 base and J 0 bases, with 9 bases left between them. This CDR3 has 15 residues. The CDR3 reads CASSQGHAMNTEAFF. Written as DNA, the CDR3 is TGTGCCAGCAGCCAAGGACATGCTATGAACACTGAAGCTTTCTTT.

This chain uses TRBV6-6 with TRBJ1-5; D unresolved. V shed 6 bases and J shed 7 bases, with 16 bases lying between them. The CDR3 is 14 residues long. CDR1 is MNHNY and CDR2 is SVGAGI in the germline V gene (reference sequence). The chain's CDR3 is CASSPPLADQPQHF. CDR3 nucleotides: TGTGCCAGCAGCCCACCCCTAGCCGACCAGCCCCAGCATTTT.

The chain uses TRBV5-1 and TRBJ1-1; tentatively, D is TRBD1 (5 bases). The CDR3 covers 15 residues. Trimming took off 5 bases at V and 0 bases at J, with 14 bases between the two ends. Germline lookup yields CDR1 SGHRS and CDR2 YFSETQ. The CDR3 DNA sequence: TGCGCCAGCAGTCGGGACGGCCACATGAACACTGAAGCTTTCTTT. Protein product: CASSRDGHMNTEAFF.

This clone was picked up a small number of times. The V call is TRBV2, the J call TRBJ2-7; TRBD2 aligns across 8 bases. Germline lookup yields CDR1 SNHLY and CDR2 FYNNEI. V dropped 7 bases and J dropped 0; count of bases not matched to a gene: 5. The CDR3 has 14 amino acids. CDR3 sequence reads: CASTRGTSSYEQYF. CDR3 nucleotide sequence: TGTGCCAGCACCCGCGGGACTAGCTCCTACGAGCAGTACTTC. The whole variable domain, filled in from reference TRBV2 and TRBJ2-7, reads EPEVTQTPSHQVTQMGQEVILRCVPISNHLYFYWYRQILGQKVEFLVSFYNNEISEKSEIFDDQFSVERPDGSNFTLKIRSTKLEDSAMYFCASTRGTSSYEQYFGPGTRLTVT.

This clone turned up a few times. The gene calls are TRBV11-3 and TRBJ2-2, with D possibly matching TRBD1 (5 bases). V lost 1 base and J 0 bases, leaving 12 bases between the germline ends. This CDR3 spans 17 amino acids. Looked up from germline, CDR1 is SGHNT and CDR2 is YENEEA. The CDR3, as DNA: TGTGCCAGCAGCTTAGGGACAACCACATCGAACACCGGGGAGCTGTTTTTT. Protein product: CASSLGTTTSNTGELFF.

This clone was counted a few times. The chain combines TRBV5-1 with TRBJ2-7, with 8 nucleotides matching TRBD2. The length of the CDR3 is 15 residues. Germline V gene sequence: CDR1 SGHRS, CDR2 YFSETQ. V gave up 5 bases and J gave up 5 bases; unmatched junction bases: 12. CDR3 protein: CASRGSGGAVHEQYF. The CDR3 DNA is TGCGCCAGCAGGGGGTCGGGAGGGGCGGTCCACGAGCAGTACTTC.

CDR3 sequence reads: CATGEGNTDTQYF. In nucleotides, the CDR3 is TGCGCCACAGGGGAGGGCAACACAGATACGCAGTATTTT. The chain has TRBV10-1 and TRBJ2-3, with D possibly being TRBD2 (7 bases). V was pared by 10 bases and J by 2 bases, with 13 bases between. From germline, CDR1 is WNHNN and CDR2 SYGVQD (reference sequence). This CDR3 contains 13 residues.

V gene TRBV5-6 combines with J gene TRBJ1-6; TRBD1 agrees at 7 bases. The J segment lost 8 bases and the V segment lost 2 bases, leaving 10 bases of the junction unmatched. This CDR3 comprises 16 residues. Germline V gene data show CDR1 as SGHDT and CDR2 as YYEEEE. DNA for the CDR3: TGTGCCAGCAGCTTTCCCACCGGACAGGAGGATTCACCCCTCCACTTT. Translated: CASSFPTGQEDSPLHF.

The chain links TRBV25-1 to TRBJ2-1; D may be TRBD2 (5 bases). V lost 8 bases, J lost 3 bases, and 14 bases lay in between. Germline CDR1 MGHDK, CDR2 SYGVNS. The CDR3 contains 14 residues. CDR3 coding DNA: TGTGCCAGCGGTGGACTCCGACTCTACAATGAGCAGTTCTTC. This gives the protein CASGGLRLYNEQFF.

The chain uses TRBV6-4 and TRBJ1-5; TRBD1 is a possible D gene (6 bases). V lost 6 bases and J 4 bases, leaving 28 bases between the germline ends. Looked up from germline, CDR1 is MRHNA and CDR2 is SNTAGT. The CDR3 sequence is 19 residues long. DNA of the CDR3: TGTGCCAGCAGCGATATTGGGGGCCTAGTATTACGGAGGAATCAGCCCCAGCATTTT. Translation: CASSDIGGLVLRRNQPQHF.

The rearrangement joins TRBV19 to TRBJ2-1; D ambiguous. From germline, CDR1 is LNHDA and CDR2 SQIVND (reference sequence). The V end was cut by 1 base, the J end by 5 bases, with 12 bases between. CDR3 length equals 15 residues. The CDR3 DNA follows: TGTGCCAGTAGTATAGGAAGGCTACAAAACAATGAGCAGTTCTTC. It yields the protein CASSIGRLQNNEQFF.

The CDR3 reads CASSTLAGGPQETQYF. The CDR3 DNA reads TGTGCCAGCAGCACACTAGCGGGAGGGCCCCAAGAGACCCAGTACTTC. The chain combines TRBV9 with TRBJ2-5; TRBD2 agrees at 13 bases. The V and J ends lost 4 bases and 1 base, in that order; junction bases with no gene match: 4. This CDR3 is 16 amino acids long. Per the germline V gene, CDR1 is SGDLS and CDR2 is YYNGEE.

The chain joins TRBV18 to TRBJ2-1; 7 positions agree with TRBD2. The V segment lost 6 bases and the J segment 6 bases; nucleotides outside the gene matches: 14. The germline gives CDR1 KGHSH, CDR2 LQKENI. The CDR3 runs to 16 residues. DNA of the CDR3: TGTGCCAGCTCCTTGGCGGGGGTTACCAACAGCAATGAGCAGTTCTTC. Its protein is CASSLAGVTNSNEQFF.

The chain links TRBV18 to TRBJ2-3; D may be TRBD1 or TRBD2 (5 bases each). This CDR3 has 17 residues. Trimming stripped 3 bases from V and 3 bases from J, with 19 bases between. Germline assignment: CDR1 KGHSH and CDR2 LQKENI. CDR3 DNA sequence: TGTGCCAGCTCACCCCCCGGGACGTATAGTGGGACAGATACGCAGTATTTT. Its translation: CASSPPGTYSGTDTQYF.

This chain connects TRBV4-3 to TRBJ1-2, with D tentatively TRBD1 (6 bases). This CDR3 region has 16 residues. The germline gives CDR1 LGHNA, CDR2 YSLEER. V shed 4 bases and J shed 7 bases, with 22 bases lying between them. The CDR3 DNA reads TGCGCCAGCAGCCGGACATCAACAGGGAACTTTGGTGGCTACACCTTC. Translated, it gives CASSRTSTGNFGGYTF.

A single count supports this clone. V gene TRBV5-1 combines with J gene TRBJ2-2, with 7 bases identical to TRBD1. Germline V gene data show CDR1 as SGHRS and CDR2 as YFSETQ. The CDR3 runs to 14 residues. V was pared by 5 bases and J by 3 bases, with 4 bases of the junction left unmatched. CDR3 amino acids: CASRRGQDTGELFF. CDR3 coding DNA: TGCGCCAGCAGGAGGGGGCAGGACACCGGGGAGCTGTTTTTT.

The chain carries TRBV7-9 and TRBJ1-2, with 8 positions matching TRBD1. Per the germline V gene, CDR1 is SEHNR and CDR2 is FQNEAQ (reference sequence). V trimming: 5 bases; J trimming: 5 bases; junction bases outside the gene matches: 4. The CDR3 consists of 13 residues. CDR3 sequence (DNA): TGTGCCAGCAGCCAAGGGACAGGTTATGGCTACACCTTC. It is translated as CASSQGTGYGYTF.

This clone was counted a few times. The gene calls are TRBV6-5 and TRBJ1-5; 9 bases match TRBD1. The junction had 5 bases not matched to a gene; V was cut back by 1 base and J by 4 bases. Germline CDR1 reads MNHEY; CDR2 reads SVGAGI. The CDR3 runs 16 residues. CDR3 amino acids: CASSYWRDRENQPQHF. The CDR3 nucleotides are TGTGCCAGCAGTTACTGGAGGGACAGGGAGAATCAGCCCCAGCATTTT.

This clone was seen just once. The chain has TRBV4-3 and TRBJ1-3; D is uncertain. The CDR3 consists of 15 residues. Germline V gene data show CDR1 as LGHNA and CDR2 as YSLEER. Trimming pared 1 base from V and 7 bases from J, leaving 14 bases between. CDR3 in DNA: TGCGCCAGCAGCCAAGCCCCACCCGTGGTTAACACCATATATTTT. Its protein is CASSQAPPVVNTIYF.

The V and J genes are TRBV6-1 and TRBJ1-5; TRBD1 is a possible D gene (6 bases). Germline values: CDR1 MNHNS, CDR2 SASEGT. This CDR3 is built from 17 residues. V was cut by 2 bases and J by 1 base, with 15 bases left in between. The CDR3 coding sequence is TGTGCCAGCAGTGAAAAAGGGGGAGGTATGAGCAATCAGCCCCAGCATTTT. Amino acid sequence: CASSEKGGGMSNQPQHF.

The chain is built from TRBV18 and TRBJ1-6, with 7 bases matching TRBD1. J was trimmed by 4 bases and V by 3 bases; bases with no gene match: 6. Germline values: CDR1 KGHSH, CDR2 LQKENI. This CDR3 has 16 amino acids. The CDR3: CASSPSGDRYNSPLHF. The CDR3 DNA reads as TGTGCCAGCTCACCTTCGGGGGACAGATATAATTCACCCCTCCACTTT. The full variable domain, with the rest looked up from reference TRBV18 and TRBJ1-6, is NAGVMQNPRHLVRRRGQEARLRCSPMKGHSHVYWYRQLPEEGLKFMVYLQKENIIDESGMPKERFSAEFPKEGPSILRIQQVVRGDSAAYFCASSPSGDRYNSPLHFGNGTRLTVT.

This clone was detected only a few times. The chain links TRBV7-8 to TRBJ2-7, with 9 bases aligning to TRBD2. The CDR3 has 14 residues. Per the germline V gene, CDR1 is SGHVS and CDR2 is FQNEAQ. The CDR3 nucleotides read TGTGCGACCGGGGGGCGGGAGGGGCAGAGGGAGCAGTACTTC. Its protein product is CATGGREGQREQYF.

The chain is built from TRBV2 and TRBJ2-1, with TRBD2 matching 8 bases. The CDR3 sequence is 14 residues long. After removal of 5 bases from V and 9 bases from J, the junction contained 9 bases not matched to a gene. The V gene's germline CDR1 is SNHLY and CDR2 FYNNEI. The CDR3 protein is CASSPPGLVGEQFF. DNA of the CDR3: TGTGCCAGCAGTCCCCCGGGACTAGTTGGTGAGCAGTTCTTC.

J is TRBJ2-5 and V is TRBV3-1 (or the pseudogene TRBV3-2); D uncertain. There are 13 residues in the CDR3. Between the trimmed V and J ends, which lost 1 base and 2 bases, there was a span of 5 bases. Per germline, CDR1 LGHDT and CDR2 YNNKEL (reference sequence). The CDR3: CASSQVPQETQYF. DNA of the CDR3: TGTGCCAGCAGCCAAGTACCACAAGAGACCCAGTACTTC.

The rearrangement uses TRBV27 and TRBJ2-7; D is perhaps TRBD1 (6 bases). Trimming left V 5 bases short and J 3 bases short, with 14 bases between. The germline V gene has CDR1 MNHEY and CDR2 SMNVEV (reference sequence). The CDR3 contains 14 residues. The CDR3 loop is CASSPQGPGYEQYF. The CDR3 nucleotides read TGTGCCAGCAGTCCACAGGGTCCTGGCTACGAGCAGTACTTC.

The chain combines TRBV7-3 with TRBJ2-7; TRBD2 matches 12 bases. In germline, CDR1 is SGHTA, CDR2 FQGTGA. The length of the CDR3 is 22 residues. After removal of 1 base from V and 2 bases from J, the junction contained 21 bases not matched to a gene. CDR3 in DNA: TGTGCCAGCAGCTTAATGCCACCCCCGGACACCCCGACTAGCGGGAGTGCCTACGAGCAGTACTTC. It codes for CASSLMPPPDTPTSGSAYEQYF. The full variable domain, in which reference TRBV7-3 and TRBJ2-7 provide the parts outside the CDR3, is GAGVSQTPSNKVTEKGKYVELRCDPISGHTALYWYRQSLGQGPEFLIYFQGTGAADDSGLPNDRFFAVRPEGSVSTLKIQRTERGDSAVYLCASSLMPPPDTPTSGSAYEQYFGPGTRLTVT.

The CDR3 loop reads CASSLLGAGGTDTQYF. CDR3 DNA: TGTGCCAGCAGCTTACTGGGGGCAGGGGGCACAGATACGCAGTATTTT. The rearrangement uses TRBV11-2 and TRBJ2-3, with D possibly TRBD1 on 6 matching bases. The V and J ends lost 2 bases and 1 base respectively, with 13 bases between them. Germline assignment: CDR1 SGHAT and CDR2 FQNNGV. The CDR3 totals 16 residues. Together with reference TRBV11-2 and TRBJ2-3, the CDR3 gives the full variable domain: EAGVAQSPRYKIIEKRQSVAFWCNPISGHATLYWYQQILGQGPKLLIQFQNNGVVDDSQLPKDRFSAERLKGVDSTLKIQPAKLEDSAVYLCASSLLGAGGTDTQYFGPGTRLTVL.

CDR3 in amino acids: CASSQGTGETQYF. In DNA form, the CDR3 reads TGTGCCAGCAGCCAAGGAACTGGGGAGACCCAGTACTTC. V gene TRBV3-1 (or the pseudogene TRBV3-2) combines with J gene TRBJ2-5, with D hard to call. CDR1 is LGHDT and CDR2 is YNNKEL in the germline V gene (reference sequence). V was trimmed by 1 base and J by 5 bases, leaving 8 bases between them. The CDR3 runs 13 residues.

The chain links TRBV4-3 to TRBJ1-2, with D possibly TRBD1 on 6 matching bases. The CDR3 is 15 amino acids. Germline values: CDR1 LGHNA, CDR2 YSLEER. Trimming stripped 3 bases from V and 3 bases from J, with 14 bases between. The CDR3 sequence is CASSQSGQNHYGYTF. The CDR3 region has the DNA TGCGCCAGCAGCCAGTCCGGACAGAACCACTATGGCTACACCTTC.